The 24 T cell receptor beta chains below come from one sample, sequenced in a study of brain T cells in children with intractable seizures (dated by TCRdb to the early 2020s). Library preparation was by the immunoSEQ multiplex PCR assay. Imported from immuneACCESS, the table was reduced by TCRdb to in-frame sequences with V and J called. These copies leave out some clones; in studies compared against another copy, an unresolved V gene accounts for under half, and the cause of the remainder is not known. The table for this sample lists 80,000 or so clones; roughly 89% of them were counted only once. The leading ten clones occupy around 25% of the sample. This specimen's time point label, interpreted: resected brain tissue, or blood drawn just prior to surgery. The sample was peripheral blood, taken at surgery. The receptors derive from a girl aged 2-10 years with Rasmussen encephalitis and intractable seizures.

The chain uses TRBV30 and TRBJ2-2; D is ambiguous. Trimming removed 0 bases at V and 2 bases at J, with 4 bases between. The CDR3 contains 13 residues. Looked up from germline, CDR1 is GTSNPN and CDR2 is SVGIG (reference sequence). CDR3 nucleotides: TGTGCCTGGAGTGTACTCAACACCGGGGAGCTGTTTTTT. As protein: CAWSVLNTGELFF.

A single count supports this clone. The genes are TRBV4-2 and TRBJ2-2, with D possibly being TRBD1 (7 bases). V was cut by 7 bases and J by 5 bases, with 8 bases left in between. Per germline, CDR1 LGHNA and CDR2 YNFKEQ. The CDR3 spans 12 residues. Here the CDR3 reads CASTGGTGELFF. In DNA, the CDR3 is TGTGCCAGCACAGGGGGGACCGGGGAGCTGTTTTTT.

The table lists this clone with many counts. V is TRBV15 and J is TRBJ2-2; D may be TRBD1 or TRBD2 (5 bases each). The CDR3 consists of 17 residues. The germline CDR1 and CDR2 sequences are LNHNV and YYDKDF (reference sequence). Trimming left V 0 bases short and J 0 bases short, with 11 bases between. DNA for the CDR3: TGTGCCACCAGCAGAGATCTCGGGGCGGCGAACACCGGGGAGCTGTTTTTT. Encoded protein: CATSRDLGAANTGELFF.

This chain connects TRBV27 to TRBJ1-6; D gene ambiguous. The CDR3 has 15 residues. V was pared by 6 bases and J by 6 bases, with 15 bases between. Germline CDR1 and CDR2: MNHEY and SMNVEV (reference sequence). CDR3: CASSQSDRGNSPLHF. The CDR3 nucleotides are TGTGCCAGCAGCCAATCCGACCGGGGTAATTCACCCCTCCACTTT.

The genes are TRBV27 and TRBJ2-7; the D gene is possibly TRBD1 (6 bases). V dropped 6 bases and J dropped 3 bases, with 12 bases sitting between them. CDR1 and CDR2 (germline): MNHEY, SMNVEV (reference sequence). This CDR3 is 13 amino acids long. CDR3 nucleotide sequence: TGTGCCAGCAGCCCCGGGACAAACTACGAGCAGTACTTC. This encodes CASSPGTNYEQYF.

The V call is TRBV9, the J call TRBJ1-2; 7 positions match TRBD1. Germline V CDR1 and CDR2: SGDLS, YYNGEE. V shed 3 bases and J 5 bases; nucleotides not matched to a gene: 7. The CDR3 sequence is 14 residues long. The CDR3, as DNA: TGTGCCAGCAGCGGCAGGACAGGAGGTTATGGCTACACCTTC. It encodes CASSGRTGGYGYTF.

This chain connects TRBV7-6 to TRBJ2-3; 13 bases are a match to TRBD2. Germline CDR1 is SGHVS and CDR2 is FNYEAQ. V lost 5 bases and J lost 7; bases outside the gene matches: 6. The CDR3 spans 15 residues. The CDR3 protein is CASSPTSGGEYTQYF. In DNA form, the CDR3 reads TGTGCCAGCAGCCCTACTAGCGGGGGGGAGTATACGCAGTATTTT.

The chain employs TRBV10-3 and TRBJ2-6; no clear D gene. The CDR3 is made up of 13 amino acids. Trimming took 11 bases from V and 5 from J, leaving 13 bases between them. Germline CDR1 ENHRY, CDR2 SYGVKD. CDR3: CAPYRLWANVLTF. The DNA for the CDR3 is TGTGCCCCTTATCGCCTCTGGGCCAACGTCCTGACTTTC.

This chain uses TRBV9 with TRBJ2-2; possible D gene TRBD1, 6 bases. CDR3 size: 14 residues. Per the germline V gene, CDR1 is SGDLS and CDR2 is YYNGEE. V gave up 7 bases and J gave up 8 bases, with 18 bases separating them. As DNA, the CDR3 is TGTGCCAGCGCTCCAGGGGAAGTGGGAGGGGAGCTGTTTTTT. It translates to CASAPGEVGGELFF.

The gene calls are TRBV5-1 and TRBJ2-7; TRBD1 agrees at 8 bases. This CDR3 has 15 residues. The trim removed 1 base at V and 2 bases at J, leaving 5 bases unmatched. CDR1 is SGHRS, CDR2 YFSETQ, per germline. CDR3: CASSLWTGLTYEQYF. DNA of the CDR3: TGCGCCAGCAGCTTGTGGACAGGGCTAACCTACGAGCAGTACTTC.

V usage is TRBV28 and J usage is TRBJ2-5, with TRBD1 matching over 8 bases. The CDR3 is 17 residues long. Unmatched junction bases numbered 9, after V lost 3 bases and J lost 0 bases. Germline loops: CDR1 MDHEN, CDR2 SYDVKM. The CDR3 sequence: CASSLGQVGDYQETQYF. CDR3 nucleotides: TGTGCCAGCAGTTTGGGACAGGTCGGGGATTACCAAGAGACCCAGTACTTC.

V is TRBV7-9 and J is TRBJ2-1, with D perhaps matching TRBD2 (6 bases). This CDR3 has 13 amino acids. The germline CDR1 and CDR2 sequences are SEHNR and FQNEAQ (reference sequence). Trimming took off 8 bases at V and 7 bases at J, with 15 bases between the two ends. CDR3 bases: TGTGCCAGCGTCTATGGGGGGATGAATGAGCAGTTCTTC. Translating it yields CASVYGGMNEQFF.

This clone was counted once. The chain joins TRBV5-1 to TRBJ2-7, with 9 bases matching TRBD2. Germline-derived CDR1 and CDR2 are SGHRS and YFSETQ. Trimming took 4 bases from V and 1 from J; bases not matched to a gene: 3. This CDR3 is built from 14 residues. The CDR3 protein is CASSQTSGSYEQYF. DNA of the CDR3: TGCGCCAGCAGCCAGACTAGCGGATCCTACGAGCAGTACTTC. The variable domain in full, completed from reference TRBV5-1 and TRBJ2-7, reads KAGVTQTPRYLIKTRGQQVTLSCSPISGHRSVSWYQQTPGQGLQFLFEYFSETQRNKGNFPGRFSGRQFSNSRSEMNVSTLELGDSALYLCASSQTSGSYEQYFGPGTRLTVT.

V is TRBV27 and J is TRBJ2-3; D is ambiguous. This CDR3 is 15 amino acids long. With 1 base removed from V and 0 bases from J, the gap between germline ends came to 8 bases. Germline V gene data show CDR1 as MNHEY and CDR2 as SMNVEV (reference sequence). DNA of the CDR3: TGTGCCAGCAGTTTATACGGCTCTAGCACAGATACGCAGTATTTT. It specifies CASSLYGSSTDTQYF.

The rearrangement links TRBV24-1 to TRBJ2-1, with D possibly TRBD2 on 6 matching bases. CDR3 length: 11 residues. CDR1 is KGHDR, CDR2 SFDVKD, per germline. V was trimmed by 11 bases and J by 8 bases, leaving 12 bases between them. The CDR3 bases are TGTGCCATCCTACTAGCTTATGAGCAGTTCTTC. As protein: CAILLAYEQFF.

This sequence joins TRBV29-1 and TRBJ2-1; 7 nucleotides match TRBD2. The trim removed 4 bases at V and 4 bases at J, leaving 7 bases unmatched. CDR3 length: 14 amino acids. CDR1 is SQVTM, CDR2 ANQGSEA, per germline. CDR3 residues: CSVASGTAYNEQFF. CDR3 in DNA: TGCAGCGTTGCAAGCGGGACTGCATACAATGAGCAGTTCTTC.

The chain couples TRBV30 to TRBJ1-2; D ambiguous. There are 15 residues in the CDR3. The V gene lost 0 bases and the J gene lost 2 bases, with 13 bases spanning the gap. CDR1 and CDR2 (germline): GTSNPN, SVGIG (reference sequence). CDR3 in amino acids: CAWSVSYNSNYGYTF. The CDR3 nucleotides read TGTGCCTGGAGTGTGAGTTACAACAGCAACTATGGCTACACCTTC.

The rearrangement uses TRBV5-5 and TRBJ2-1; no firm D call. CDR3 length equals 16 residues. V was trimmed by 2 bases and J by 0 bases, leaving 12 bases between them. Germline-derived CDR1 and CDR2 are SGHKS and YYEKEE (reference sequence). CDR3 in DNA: TGTGCCAGCAGCTTACGACCGATGAGCTCCTACAATGAGCAGTTCTTC. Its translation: CASSLRPMSSYNEQFF.

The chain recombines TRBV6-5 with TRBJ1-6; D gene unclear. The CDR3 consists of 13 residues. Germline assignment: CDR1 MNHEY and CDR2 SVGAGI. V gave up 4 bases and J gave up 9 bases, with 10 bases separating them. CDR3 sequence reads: CASSFSSSSPLHF. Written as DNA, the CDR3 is TGTGCCAGCAGTTTTTCTTCAAGTTCACCCCTCCACTTT.

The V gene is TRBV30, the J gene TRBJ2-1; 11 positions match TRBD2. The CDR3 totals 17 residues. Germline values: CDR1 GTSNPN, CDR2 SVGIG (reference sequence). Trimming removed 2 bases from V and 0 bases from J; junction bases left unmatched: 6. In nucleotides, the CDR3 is TGTGCCTGGAGTCGACTAGCGGGACGTAGCTCCTACAATGAGCAGTTCTTC. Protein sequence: CAWSRLAGRSSYNEQFF.

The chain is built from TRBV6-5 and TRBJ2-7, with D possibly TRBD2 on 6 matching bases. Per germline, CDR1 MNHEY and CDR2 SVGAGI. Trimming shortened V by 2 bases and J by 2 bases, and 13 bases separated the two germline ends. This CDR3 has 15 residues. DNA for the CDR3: TGTGCCAGCAGTTACAGGGCGGGGTTAACCTACGAGCAGTACTTC. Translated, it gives CASSYRAGLTYEQYF.

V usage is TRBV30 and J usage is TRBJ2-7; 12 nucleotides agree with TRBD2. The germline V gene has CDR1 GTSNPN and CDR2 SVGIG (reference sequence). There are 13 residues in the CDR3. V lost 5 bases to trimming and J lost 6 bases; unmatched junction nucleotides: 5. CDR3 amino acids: CAWARTSGTEQYF. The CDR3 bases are TGTGCCTGGGCCCGGACTAGCGGGACCGAGCAGTACTTC.

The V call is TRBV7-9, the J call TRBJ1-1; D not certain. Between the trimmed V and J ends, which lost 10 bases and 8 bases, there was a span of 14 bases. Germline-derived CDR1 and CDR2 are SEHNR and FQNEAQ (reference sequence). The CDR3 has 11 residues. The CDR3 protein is CANREANEAFF. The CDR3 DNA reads TGTGCCAATCGGGAAGCGAACGAAGCTTTCTTT. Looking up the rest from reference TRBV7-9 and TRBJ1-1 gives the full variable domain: DTGVSQNPRHKITKRGQNVTFRCDPISEHNRLYWYRQTLGQGPEFLTYFQNEAQLEKSRLLSDRFSAERPKGSFSTLEIQRTEQGDSAMYLCANREANEAFFGQGTRLTVV.

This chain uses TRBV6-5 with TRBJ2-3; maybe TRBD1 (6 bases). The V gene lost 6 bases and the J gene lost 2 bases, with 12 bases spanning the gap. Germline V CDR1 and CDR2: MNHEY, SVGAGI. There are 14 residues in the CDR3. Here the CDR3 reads CASRDSPNTDTQYF. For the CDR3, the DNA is TGTGCCAGCAGGGACAGCCCCAACACAGATACGCAGTATTTT.